This T cell receptor (beta chain) originates from a study of breast tumors, draining lymph nodes, adjacent tissues. MiXCR, applied by TCRdb to the multiplex PCR reads, yields one record per CDR3 protein. Among more than 20,000 distinct CDR3 sequences listed, roughly 20% were seen once. This clonotype has a count of ten or more. The CDR3 spans 15 residues. CDR1 and CDR2 from the germline V gene are SQVTM and ANQGSEA. V lost 7 bases and J lost 6; bases outside the gene matches: 10. The chain combines TRBV29-1 with TRBJ2-1, with 12 nucleotides matching TRBD2. The receptor was derived from a female donor with breast cancer. Some clones in this sample may be carry-over from other donors' samples. Sequencing was performed on breast tumor tissue. The DNA for the CDR3 is TGCAGCGGTAGAGGGACTAGCGGGCACATCAATGAGCAGTTCTTC. As protein: CSGRGTSGHINEQFF.